This T cell receptor (beta chain) came from a study of T cell responses to AZD1222 COVID-19 vaccine. Measured with immunoSEQ multiplex PCR; TCRdb has only the in-frame clones, and not every one. This sample has 95,000 to 150,000 clones, with about 91% found just once. Points on this clone: Its specificity is unknown.

Regarding the study as a whole: Two AZD1222 administrations were followed by greater Spike-specific TCR breadth and depth. Targets within unmutated variant regions were reportedly found for nearly half of spike-specific TCRs.

CDR3 size: 16 residues. Germline trimming cut 4 bases from V and 2 bases from J; bases unmatched to any gene: 11. The V gene's germline CDR1 is SGHRS and CDR2 YFSETQ. The chain recombines TRBV5-1 with TRBJ2-5; 7 nucleotides align to TRBD1. The sequence came from an adult in good health. The specimen was peripheral blood, collected on day 0 of AZD1222 vaccination. CDR3 in DNA: TGCGCCAGCAGCCACCCACGACAGGGAAAACAAGAGACCCAGTACTTC. It encodes CASSHPRQGKQETQYF.